These 10 T cell receptor beta chains were sequenced from one sample in a study of T cell responses to AZD1222 COVID-19 vaccine. Profiled with immunoSEQ multiplex PCR; TCRdb holds only in-frame clones, not every one. The sample shows 200,000 or so clones, around 87% of them seen only once. The sample was peripheral blood, taken on day 0 of MenACWY control vaccination. The source is an adult in good health.

The V call is TRBV5-4, the J call TRBJ1-3, with 7 bases that match TRBD1. Trimming removed 0 bases from V and 4 bases from J; junction bases left unmatched: 4. The CDR3 covers 15 residues. Germline CDR1 SGHNT, CDR2 YYREEE (reference sequence). CDR3 residues: CASSLGQGVGNTIYF. The DNA for the CDR3 is TGTGCCAGCAGCTTGGGACAGGGAGTCGGAAACACCATATATTTT.

This chain joins TRBV5-1 and TRBJ2-2, with TRBD2 identical over 13 bases. The CDR3 consists of 16 residues. Trimming cost V 2 bases and J 4 bases; bases outside gene matches: 2. Germline V CDR1 and CDR2: SGHRS, YFSETQ. The CDR3 reads CASSLLAGGPTGELFF. CDR3 coding DNA: TGCGCCAGCAGCTTACTAGCGGGGGGGCCCACCGGGGAGCTGTTTTTT.

The V call is TRBV3-1 (or the pseudogene TRBV3-2), the J call TRBJ2-7, with TRBD1 matching over 9 bases. CDR1 LGHDT and CDR2 YNNKEL come from the germline V gene (reference sequence). V gave up 1 base and J gave up 3 bases; unmatched junction bases: 4. The CDR3 runs to 15 residues. The CDR3 loop is CASSQGPGQGYEQYF. CDR3 coding DNA: TGTGCCAGCAGCCAAGGACCGGGACAGGGCTACGAGCAGTACTTC.

The chain employs TRBV30 and TRBJ1-2, with 8 bases lining up with TRBD1. Germline CDR1 reads GTSNPN; CDR2 reads SVGIG (reference sequence). This CDR3 spans 12 amino acids. V lost 5 bases, J lost 8 bases, and 7 bases stayed unmatched. The CDR3 protein is CAWGQGRGGYTF. Here the CDR3 DNA reads TGTGCCTGGGGACAGGGAAGAGGGGGCTACACCTTC.

The chain recombines TRBV6-5 with TRBJ2-2; D is perhaps TRBD1 (5 bases). Looked up from germline, CDR1 is MNHEY and CDR2 is SVGAGI. Deletions cut 9 bases from V and 0 bases from J, with 11 bases between. There are 14 residues in the CDR3. The CDR3 DNA sequence: TGTGCCAGTAGGGGTGGGTCGAACACCGGGGAGCTGTTTTTT. Its protein is CASRGGSNTGELFF.

The chain is built from TRBV9 and TRBJ2-7, with D unclear. Per germline, CDR1 SGDLS and CDR2 YYNGEE. The CDR3 has 14 residues. V shed 0 bases and J shed 0 bases, with 7 bases lying between them. The CDR3 region is CASSVEIASYEQYF. The CDR3 DNA reads TGTGCCAGCAGCGTAGAGATAGCCTCCTACGAGCAGTACTTC.

The chain uses TRBV5-6 and TRBJ2-5; D is possibly TRBD1 (6 bases). The CDR3 extends over 13 amino acids. The germline V gene encodes CDR1 SGHDT and CDR2 YYEEEE. Trimming pared 0 bases from V and 3 bases from J, leaving 6 bases between. This CDR3 is CASSLDREETQYF. In DNA, the CDR3 is TGTGCCAGCAGCTTGGACAGGGAAGAGACCCAGTACTTC.

The chain employs TRBV6-2 or TRBV6-3 and TRBJ1-4; 7 bases are a match to TRBD1. Germline assignment: CDR1 MNHEY and CDR2 SVGEGT. With 6 bases clipped from V and 8 bases from J, the junction kept 9 bases outside the gene matches. This CDR3 has 14 residues. CDR3 region: CASSVTGTAEKLFF. The CDR3 region has the DNA TGTGCCAGCAGCGTCACCGGGACAGCAGAAAAACTGTTTTTT.

The chain couples TRBV2 to TRBJ2-2; D possibly uses TRBD1 or TRBD2 (6 bases each). The germline V gene encodes CDR1 SNHLY and CDR2 FYNNEI. The length of the CDR3 is 15 residues. Trimming took off 2 bases at V and 3 bases at J, with 10 bases between the two ends. Written as DNA, the CDR3 is TGTGCCAGCAGTGAACGGGGGCTGGACACCGGGGAGCTGTTTTTT. Translated: CASSERGLDTGELFF.

On this clone itself: This may arise from a read error, as a much more abundant clone is one base away. The rearrangement joins TRBV12-3 or TRBV12-4 to TRBJ1-1; 8 bases map to TRBD1. V lost 6 bases to trimming and J lost 1 base; unmatched junction nucleotides: 1. This CDR3 region has 13 residues. CDR3 nucleotide sequence: TGTGCCAGCAGCGGACAGGGGAACACTGAAGCTTTCTTT. It encodes CASSGQGNTEAFF.